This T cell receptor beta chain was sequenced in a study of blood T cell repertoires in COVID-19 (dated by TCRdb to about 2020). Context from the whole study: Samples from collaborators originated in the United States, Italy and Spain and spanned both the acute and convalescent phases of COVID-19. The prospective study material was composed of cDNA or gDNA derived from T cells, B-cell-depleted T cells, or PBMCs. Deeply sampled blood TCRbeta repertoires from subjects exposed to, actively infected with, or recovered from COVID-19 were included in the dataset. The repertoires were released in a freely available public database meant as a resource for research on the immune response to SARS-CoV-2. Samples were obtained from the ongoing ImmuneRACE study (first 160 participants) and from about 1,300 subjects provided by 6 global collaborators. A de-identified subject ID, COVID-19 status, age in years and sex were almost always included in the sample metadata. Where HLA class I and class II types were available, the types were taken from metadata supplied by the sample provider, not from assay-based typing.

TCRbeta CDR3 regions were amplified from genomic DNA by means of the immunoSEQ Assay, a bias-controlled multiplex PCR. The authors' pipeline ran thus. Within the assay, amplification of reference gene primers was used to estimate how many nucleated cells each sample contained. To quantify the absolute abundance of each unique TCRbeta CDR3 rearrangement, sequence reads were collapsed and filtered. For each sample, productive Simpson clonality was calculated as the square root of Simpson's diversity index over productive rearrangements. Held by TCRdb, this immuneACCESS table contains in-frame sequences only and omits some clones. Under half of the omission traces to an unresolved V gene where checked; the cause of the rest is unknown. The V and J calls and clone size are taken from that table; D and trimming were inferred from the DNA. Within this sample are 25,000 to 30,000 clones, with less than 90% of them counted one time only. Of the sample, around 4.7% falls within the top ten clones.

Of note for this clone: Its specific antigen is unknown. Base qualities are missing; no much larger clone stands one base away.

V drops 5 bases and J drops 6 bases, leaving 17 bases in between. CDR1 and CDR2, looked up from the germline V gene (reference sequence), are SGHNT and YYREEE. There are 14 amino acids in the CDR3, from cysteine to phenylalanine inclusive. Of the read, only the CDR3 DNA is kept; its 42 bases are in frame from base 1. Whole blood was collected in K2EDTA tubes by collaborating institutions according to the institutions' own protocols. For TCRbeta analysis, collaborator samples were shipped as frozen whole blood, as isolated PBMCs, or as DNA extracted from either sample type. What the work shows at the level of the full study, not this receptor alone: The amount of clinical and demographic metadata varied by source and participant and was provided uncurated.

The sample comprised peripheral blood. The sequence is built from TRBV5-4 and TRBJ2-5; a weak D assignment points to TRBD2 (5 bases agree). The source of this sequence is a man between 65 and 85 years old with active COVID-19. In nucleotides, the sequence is TGTGCCAGCAGGCCAACCCGGGAACGGAAGACCCAGTACTTC. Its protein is CASRPTRERKTQYF.